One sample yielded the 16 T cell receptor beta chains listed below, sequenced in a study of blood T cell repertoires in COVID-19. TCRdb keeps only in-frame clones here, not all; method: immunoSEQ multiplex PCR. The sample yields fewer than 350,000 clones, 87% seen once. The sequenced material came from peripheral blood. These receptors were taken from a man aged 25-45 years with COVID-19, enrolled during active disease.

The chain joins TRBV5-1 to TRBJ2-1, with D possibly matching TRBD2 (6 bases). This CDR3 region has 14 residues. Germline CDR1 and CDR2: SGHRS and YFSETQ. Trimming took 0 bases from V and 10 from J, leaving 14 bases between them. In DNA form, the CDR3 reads TGCGCCAGCAGCTTGGGGACTACCCGGTCGGAGCAGTTCTTC. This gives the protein CASSLGTTRSEQFF.

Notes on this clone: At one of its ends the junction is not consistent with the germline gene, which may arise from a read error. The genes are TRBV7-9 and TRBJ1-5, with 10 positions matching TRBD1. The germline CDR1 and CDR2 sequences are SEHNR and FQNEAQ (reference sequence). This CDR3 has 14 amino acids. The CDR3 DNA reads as TGTGCCCGCAGCGGAGGGACAGGGGATCAGCCCCAGCATTTT. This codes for CARSGGTGDQPQHF. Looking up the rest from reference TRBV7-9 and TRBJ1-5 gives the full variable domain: DTGVSQNPRHKITKRGQNVTFRCDPISEHNRLYWYRQTLGQGPEFLTYFQNEAQLEKSRLLSDRFSAERPKGSFSTLEIQRTEQGDSAMYLCARSGGTGDQPQHFGDGTRLSIL.

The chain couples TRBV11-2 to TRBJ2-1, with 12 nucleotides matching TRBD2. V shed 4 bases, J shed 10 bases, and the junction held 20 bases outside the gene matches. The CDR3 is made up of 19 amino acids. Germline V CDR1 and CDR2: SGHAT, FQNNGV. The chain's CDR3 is CASSSKGFILAGGRHEQFF. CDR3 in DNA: TGTGCCAGCAGCTCAAAGGGGTTTATCCTAGCGGGGGGGAGACACGAGCAGTTCTTC.

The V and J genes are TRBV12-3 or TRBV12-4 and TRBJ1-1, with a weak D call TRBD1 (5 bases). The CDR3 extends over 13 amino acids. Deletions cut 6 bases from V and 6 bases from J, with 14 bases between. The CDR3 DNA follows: TGTGCCAGCAGCTGGACACTTACAGCTGAAGCTTTCTTT. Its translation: CASSWTLTAEAFF.

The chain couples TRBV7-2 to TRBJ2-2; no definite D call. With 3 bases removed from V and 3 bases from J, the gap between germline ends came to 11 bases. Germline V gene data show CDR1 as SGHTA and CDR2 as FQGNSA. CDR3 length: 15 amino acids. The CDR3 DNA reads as TGTGCCAGCAGCTTCGCAGGAATTGACACCGGGGAGCTGTTTTTT. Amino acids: CASSFAGIDTGELFF. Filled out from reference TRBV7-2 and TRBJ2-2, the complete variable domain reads GAGVSQSPSNKVTEKGKDVELRCDPISGHTALYWYRQSLGQGLEFLIYFQGNSAPDKSGLPSDRFSAERTGGSVSTLTIQRTQQEDSAVYLCASSFAGIDTGELFFGEGSRLTVL.

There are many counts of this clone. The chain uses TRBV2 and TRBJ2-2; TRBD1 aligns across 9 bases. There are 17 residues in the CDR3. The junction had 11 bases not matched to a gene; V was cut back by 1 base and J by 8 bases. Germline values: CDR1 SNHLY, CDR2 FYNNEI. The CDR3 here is CASSEGGWTGAKGELFF. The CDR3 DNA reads TGTGCCAGCAGTGAAGGGGGCTGGACAGGGGCAAAGGGGGAGCTGTTTTTT.

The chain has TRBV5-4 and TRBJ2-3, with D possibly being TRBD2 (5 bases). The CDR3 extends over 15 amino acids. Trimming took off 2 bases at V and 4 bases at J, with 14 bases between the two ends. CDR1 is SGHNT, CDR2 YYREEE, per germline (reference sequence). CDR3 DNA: TGTGCCAGCAGCTTAACAACTAGTCAGGCAGATACGCAGTATTTT. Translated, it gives CASSLTTSQADTQYF.

CDR3 sequence: CASSYGWRDRAYQPQHF. The CDR3 coding sequence is TGTGCCAGCAGTTATGGTTGGCGGGACAGGGCATATCAGCCCCAGCATTTT. The V gene is TRBV6-2 or TRBV6-3, the J gene TRBJ1-5; TRBD1 matches at 9 bases. Germline assignment: CDR1 MNHEY and CDR2 SVGEGT. Trimming at V came to 3 bases and at J to 5 bases, leaving 11 bases not matched to a gene. The length of the CDR3 is 17 residues.

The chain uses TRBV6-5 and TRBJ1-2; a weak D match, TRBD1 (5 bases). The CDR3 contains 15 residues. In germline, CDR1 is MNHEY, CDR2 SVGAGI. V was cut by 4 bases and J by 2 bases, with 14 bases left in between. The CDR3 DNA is TGTGCCAGCAGTTCCCCGGGGGACCCAAACTATGGCTACACCTTC. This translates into CASSSPGDPNYGYTF.

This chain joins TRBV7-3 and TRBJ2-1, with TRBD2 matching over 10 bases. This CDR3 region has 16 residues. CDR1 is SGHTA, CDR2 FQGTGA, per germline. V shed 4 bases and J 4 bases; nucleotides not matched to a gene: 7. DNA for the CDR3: TGTGCCAGCAGCTCGCAAGGGACTAGCGCTTACAATGAGCAGTTCTTC. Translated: CASSSQGTSAYNEQFF.

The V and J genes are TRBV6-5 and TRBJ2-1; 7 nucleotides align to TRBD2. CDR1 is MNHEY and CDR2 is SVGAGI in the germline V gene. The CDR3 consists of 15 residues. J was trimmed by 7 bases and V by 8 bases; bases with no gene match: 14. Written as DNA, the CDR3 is TGTGCCAGCGCTGGACCCTCGGGACTACCGAATGAGCAGTTCTTC. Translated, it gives CASAGPSGLPNEQFF.

CDR3 loop: CATSRDLAVNEQFF. For the CDR3, the DNA is TGTGCCACCAGCAGAGACCTAGCGGTGAATGAGCAGTTCTTC. V usage is TRBV15 and J usage is TRBJ2-1; 7 bases agree with TRBD2. The germline V gene has CDR1 LNHNV and CDR2 YYDKDF (reference sequence). This CDR3 contains 14 residues. V trimming: 0 bases; J trimming: 7 bases; junction bases outside the gene matches: 3.

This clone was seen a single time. CDR3 region: CASSEGTFSVQYF. The CDR3 DNA sequence: TGCGCCAGCAGTGAAGGGACTTTTTCTGTGCAGTACTTC. The rearrangement joins TRBV10-2 to TRBJ2-7; maybe TRBD2 (6 bases). Germline V gene data show CDR1 as WSHSY and CDR2 as SAAADI. Trimming stripped 3 bases from V and 9 bases from J, with 15 bases between. The CDR3 is made up of 13 amino acids.

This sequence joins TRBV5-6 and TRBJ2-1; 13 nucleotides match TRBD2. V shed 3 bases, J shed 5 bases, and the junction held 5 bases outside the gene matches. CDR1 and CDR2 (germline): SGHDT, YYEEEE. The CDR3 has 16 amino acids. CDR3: CASSSGTSGADNEQFF. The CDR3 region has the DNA TGTGCCAGCAGCTCCGGGACTAGCGGGGCCGACAATGAGCAGTTCTTC. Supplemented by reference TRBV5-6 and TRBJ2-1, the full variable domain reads DAGVTQSPTHLIKTRGQQVTLRCSPKSGHDTVSWYQQALGQGPQFIFQYYEEEERQRGNFPDRFSGHQFPNYSSELNVNALLLGDSALYLCASSSGTSGADNEQFFGPGTRLTVL.

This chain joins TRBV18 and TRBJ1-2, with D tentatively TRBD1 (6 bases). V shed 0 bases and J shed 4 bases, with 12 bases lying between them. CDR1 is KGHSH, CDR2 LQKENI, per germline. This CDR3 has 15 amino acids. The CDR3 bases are TGTGCCAGCTCACCACCGGACAGACCATTCTATGGCTACACCTTC. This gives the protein CASSPPDRPFYGYTF.

CDR3 residues: CASSLANSGTGVQETQYF. CDR3 nucleotide sequence: TGTGCCAGCAGCTTAGCCAACTCCGGGACAGGGGTTCAAGAGACCCAGTACTTC. The chain links TRBV11-3 to TRBJ2-5; TRBD1 matches at 10 bases. The germline V gene encodes CDR1 SGHNT and CDR2 YENEEA. The CDR3 totals 18 residues. V lost 1 base, J lost 2 bases, and 10 bases stayed unmatched.